These T cell receptor beta chains were read from a single sample in a study of cytomegalovirus exposure and HLA in healthy donors. The method was immunoSEQ multiplex PCR; TCRdb's version includes in-frame clones alone and lacks a portion of them. Here the sample spans over 95,000 clones, 70% to 85% being singletons. Sequencing was done on a sample of PBMCs. The origin of the receptors is a woman between 18 and 29 years old in good health and CMV-seronegative. CDR3s include the opening cysteine and the closing phenylalanine or tryptophan. The order of the fields is J gene, V gene, CDR3 protein.

>TRBJ1-1|TRBV28
CASSFFGTGNTEAFF
>TRBJ2-3|TRBV7-2
CASSPSLAENTDTQYF
>TRBJ2-3|TRBV19
CASSMSREDTQYF
>TRBJ1-5|TRBV30
CAWSVRISGGQPQHF
>TRBJ2-5|TRBV19
CATADRGQRIQETQYF
>TRBJ2-3|TRBV28
CASSLDRGPSTSTDTQYF
>TRBJ2-7|TRBV25-1
CASSSYEQYF
>TRBJ1-5|TRBV6-1
CASSEVRVSNQPQHF
>TRBJ2-1|TRBV12-5
CASGLGTGRYNEQFF
>TRBJ2-3|TRBV27
CASSFGGRADTQYF
>TRBJ1-5|TRBV18
CASSPLGARNQPQHF
>TRBJ2-1|TRBV11-2
CASSLGSSAYNEQFF